A single T cell receptor (beta chain) is shown here with its context. This record belongs to a study of blood T cell repertoires in COVID-19. On the study more broadly: Acute and convalescent COVID-19 samples came from the United States, Italy and Spain. T cells, B-cell-depleted T cells, or PBMCs provided the cDNA or gDNA that served as material.

The germline V gene has CDR1 WSHSY and CDR2 SAAADI. Trimming removed 3 bases from V and 14 bases from J, with 23 bases in between. The CDR3 consists of 16 residues. Original handling: Nucleated cell counts were estimated from reference gene primer amplification. The assay was immunoSEQ multiplex PCR, and TCRdb's table has in-frame clones only and misses some. D and trimming come from the DNA, and the V and J calls and clone size come from that table. The sample shows fewer than 200,000 clones, 90% of them seen only once. The specimen was peripheral blood. This sequence was found in a man aged 50 or older with acute or convalescent COVID-19. The genes are TRBV10-2 and TRBJ1-6; D not resolved. CDR3 in amino acids: CASSDGSRGGFRTLHF. The CDR3 DNA reads as TGCGCCAGCAGTGATGGCAGTCGAGGTGGGTTCCGAACCCTCCACTTT.